A selection of T cell receptor beta chains follows, all from one sample in a study of T cell repertoires in ileal Crohn's disease. Generated by immunoSEQ multiplex PCR, the TCRdb table keeps only in-frame clones and is missing some. The sample consists of about 320 clones, less than 90% of them appearing once. Sequencing was carried out using CD8+ T cells sorted from the ileum. The source is an adult with Crohn's disease. CDR3s include the opening cysteine and the closing phenylalanine or tryptophan. The order of the fields is J gene, clone size, V gene, D gene, CDR3 DNA, CDR3 protein. A D gene is named only where the DNA matches it firmly. Clone size is shown for a subset of rows, as once, few, many or a class of expanded clone.

>TRBJ1-2|-|TRBV2|-
TGTGCCAGCAGTGGGCCAGGAACTAACTATGGCTACACCTTC
CASSGPGTNYGYTF
>TRBJ2-2|-|TRBV21-1|-
TGTGCCAGCGGGCTTGAGGCCGGGGAGCTGTTTTTT
CASGLEAGELFF
>TRBJ2-1|few|TRBV4-3|-
TGCGCCAGCAGCCAAGGACGGGGAAATGAGCAGTTCTTC
CASSQGRGNEQFF
>TRBJ2-7|-|TRBV7-2|TRBD2
TGTGCCAGCAGCTACGGTGGGGGGGTTTTGGAGCAGTACTTC
CASSYGGGVLEQYF
>TRBJ2-1|-|TRBV7-6|TRBD2
TGTGCCAGCAGCTACAGTAGCGGGACCGAGCAGTTCTTC
CASSYSSGTEQFF
>TRBJ2-5|-|TRBV27|-
TGTGCCAGCAGTCTGAGGCGGGATCAAGAGACCCAGTACTTC
CASSLRRDQETQYF
>TRBJ2-3|-|TRBV9|TRBD2
TGTGCCAGCAGCTTAGGACTAGCGGGAGATTCAGATACGCAGTATTTT
CASSLGLAGDSDTQYF
>TRBJ2-7|-|TRBV4-1|TRBD2
TGCGCCAGCAGCCAAGGGCCGGGGGGAGACGAGCAGTACTTC
CASSQGPGGDEQYF
>TRBJ2-2|-|TRBV2|TRBD2
TGTGCCAGCAGTGAAGGAGCCTCGGGACTAGCGGGGAACACCGGGGAGCTGTTTTTT
CASSEGASGLAGNTGELFF
>TRBJ1-3|-|TRBV5-1|-
TGCGCCAGCAGCCCGGAAAACAGGGTGGGAAACACCATATATTTT
CASSPENRVGNTIYF
>TRBJ2-7|-|TRBV4-1|-
TGCGCCAGCAGCCAAGCTCAGGGTTCCGCCTACGAGCAGTACTTC
CASSQAQGSAYEQYF
>TRBJ2-7|-|TRBV30|-
TGTGCCTGGATGAGGCGGAACTCCTACGAGCAGTACTTC
CAWMRRNSYEQYF
>TRBJ1-3|-|TRBV19|-
TGTGCCAGTAGTATATCTGCCTCTGGAAACACCATATATTTT
CASSISASGNTIYF
>TRBJ2-3|-|TRBV10-2|-
TGCGCCAGCAGTGAGTCCATCAGCACAGATACGCAGTATTTT
CASSESISTDTQYF
>TRBJ2-1|few|TRBV18|TRBD2
TGTGCCAGCTCACCCAGTGGCAGCGGGAGCTCCTACAATGAGCAGTTCTTC
CASSPSGSGSSYNEQFF
>TRBJ2-7|-|TRBV5-1|TRBD1
TGCGCCAGCAGCCTCTCTCCGGGACAGGGAGGCGAGCAGTACTTC
CASSLSPGQGGEQYF
>TRBJ2-7|-|TRBV5-4|-
TGTGCCAGCACCACTGGGGGGGCAGGGACCCACGAGCAGTACTTC
CASTTGGAGTHEQYF
>TRBJ2-3|-|TRBV9|-
TGTGCCAGCAGCGTAAGCTTAAGTAACACAGATACGCAGTATTTT
CASSVSLSNTDTQYF
>TRBJ2-3|few|TRBV27|TRBD2
TGTGCCAGCTCGGGACTAGCGGGGGCAGATACGCAGTATTTT
CASSGLAGADTQYF
>TRBJ2-5|-|TRBV5-4|TRBD1
TGTGCCAGCAGCCCGCGGGGACAGGGGGCGGGAGAGACCCAGTACTTC
CASSPRGQGAGETQYF
>TRBJ2-5|-|TRBV6-5|TRBD2
TGTGCCAGCAGCGCCGAACCAGCGGGAGGAGAGACCCAGTACTTC
CASSAEPAGGETQYF
>TRBJ2-7|-|TRBV27|-
TGTGCCAGCAGTTTAGCCAGCGGACTTTACGAGCAGTACTTC
CASSLASGLYEQYF
>TRBJ2-1|-|TRBV10-2|-
TGCGCCACCTCCCCCGACAATGAGCAGTTCTTC
CATSPDNEQFF
>TRBJ2-2|-|TRBV4-1|-
TGCGCCAGCAGCCAAGCCCCTAGTATGGGTAACGGGGAGCTGTTTTTT
CASSQAPSMGNGELFF
>TRBJ2-1|-|TRBV5-8|TRBD2
TGTGCCAGCAGCTCCTACCTTCGGGCTAGCGGTTCCTCCTACAATGAGCAGTTCTTC
CASSSYLRASGSSYNEQFF
>TRBJ2-5|once|TRBV6-4|TRBD2
TGTGCCAGCAGGCGGACTAGCGCCGGTGAAGAGACCCAGTACTTC
CASRRTSAGEETQYF
>TRBJ2-1|-|TRBV15|-
TGTGCCACCAGCAGAGACGGTGAGCAGTTCTTC
CATSRDGEQFF
>TRBJ1-1|-|TRBV9|-
TGTGCCAGCAGCCTCCTGAACACCGACACTGAAGCTTTCTTT
CASSLLNTDTEAFF
>TRBJ1-2|-|TRBV18|-
TGTGCCAGCTCACATGGGTCTGATGGCTACACCTTC
CASSHGSDGYTF
>TRBJ2-7|-|TRBV19|-
TGTGCCAGTAGTCCCTACCAGGGATACGGCGAGCAGTACTTC
CASSPYQGYGEQYF
>TRBJ2-1|-|TRBV13|TRBD2
TGTGCCAGCAGTCACGGGGCTAGCGGGAGGGCCAGAGAGCAGTTCTTC
CASSHGASGRAREQFF
>TRBJ1-1|-|TRBV2|-
TGTGCCAGCAGAGGGAACGGACCCATGAACACTGAAGCTTTCTTT
CASRGNGPMNTEAFF
>TRBJ2-7|-|TRBV7-9|-
TGTGCCAGCAGCTCCCCCCCTTCGAGCGCCGGCTCCTACGAGCAGTACTTC
CASSSPPSSAGSYEQYF
>TRBJ2-5|-|TRBV13|-
TGTGCCAGCAGTCTCAGAAATCAAGAGACCCAGTACTTC
CASSLRNQETQYF
>TRBJ1-2|-|TRBV4-1|-
TGCGCCAGCAGCCTTCATACGGGACATAACTATGGCTACACCTTC
CASSLHTGHNYGYTF
>TRBJ2-5|once|TRBV5-7|-
TGTGCCAGCAGCTTGGAGGGAGAGACCCAGTACTTC
CASSLEGETQYF
>TRBJ2-7|-|TRBV6-1|TRBD1
TGTGCCAGCAGTGAAGAGGGACAGAGTCTCTACGAGCAGTACTTC
CASSEEGQSLYEQYF
>TRBJ2-2|few|TRBV4-1|TRBD1
TGCGCCAGCAGCCAACTGACAGGGTCCACCGGGGAGCTGTTTTTT
CASSQLTGSTGELFF
>TRBJ2-7|-|TRBV18|-
TGTGCCAGCTCACCAACCAATGCACAATACGAGCAGTACTTC
CASSPTNAQYEQYF
>TRBJ1-4|-|TRBV27|-
TGTGCCAGCAGTCCCGGGGCAGCAACTAATGAAAAACTGTTTTTT
CASSPGAATNEKLFF
>TRBJ2-1|few|TRBV10-1|-
TGCGCCAGCAGTCAAGACAGCAGCTCCTACAATGAGCAGTTCTTC
CASSQDSSSYNEQFF
>TRBJ2-4|once|TRBV10-3|-
TGTGCCATCAGTGAGGGGGCCGGGACCAAAAACATTCAGTACTTC
CAISEGAGTKNIQYF
>TRBJ2-7|once|TRBV4-3|-
TGCGCCAGCAGCCAAGCCGCGGGATCCCCCTACGAGCAGTACTTC
CASSQAAGSPYEQYF
>TRBJ2-3|-|TRBV9|TRBD2
TGTGCCAGCAGCCCCCGACCCAGCGGGAGGGCAGATACGCAGTATTTT
CASSPRPSGRADTQYF
>TRBJ2-3|-|TRBV5-1|-
TGCGCCAGCAGCCCCTCAGGGATTAGTACAGATACGCAGTATTTT
CASSPSGISTDTQYF
>TRBJ2-7|-|TRBV5-6|-
TGTGCCAGCACCACTGGGGGGGCAGGGACCCACGAGCAGTACTTC
CASTTGGAGTHEQYF
>TRBJ2-3|-|TRBV5-1|-
TGCGCCAGCAGCTCGGAAAGTCCCACAGATACGCAGTATTTT
CASSSESPTDTQYF